This T cell receptor (beta chain) was retrieved from a study of memory CD4+ T cells and cytomegalovirus serostatus. Regarding the study as a whole: Median bootstrapped AUC for CMV status was roughly 0.95 originally, 0.9 to 0.93 US-trained. CD4+ memory repertoires contained about two fifths of the 164 reported CMV TCRbeta sequences.

Germline CDR1 reads MNHEY; CDR2 reads SVGAGI. J was trimmed by 6 bases and V by 5 bases; bases with no gene match: 6. This CDR3 comprises 13 residues. Concerning this clone: The antigen remains undetermined.

The sort gate was single viable CD3+CD4+CD8-CD45RO+ cells for memory CD4+ T cells. Assay: immunoSEQ multiplex PCR; the TCRdb copy retains only in-frame clones and omits some. The data hold about 56,000 clones, with 70% to 80% observed a single time. This TCR derives from an adult in good health and CMV-seropositive. This sequence joins TRBV6-5 and TRBJ1-1; 7 bases fit TRBD1. Sequencing was done on a sample of memory CD4+ T cells from blood. CDR3 nucleotides: TGTGCCAGCAGTAACATTCAGGGGGCTGAAGCTTTCTTT. Its protein product is CASSNIQGAEAFF.